This T cell receptor (beta chain) derives from a study of cytomegalovirus exposure and HLA in healthy donors. General study results and limits: Common viral pathogens seemed to be connected with several of the most significant clusters, according to a later analysis. After further analysis at a later stage, 16,951 TCR beta sequences were associated with HLA alleles at 0.05 false discovery rate.

PCR involved 60 Vbeta and 13 Jbeta primers. Measured with immunoSEQ multiplex PCR; TCRdb has only the in-frame clones, and not every one. The sample yields fewer than 250,000 clones, 60% to 80% seen once. Looked up from germline, CDR1 is SGHTA and CDR2 is FQGNSA. V was pared by 5 bases and J by 7 bases, with 9 bases between. The CDR3 totals 13 residues. Points on this clone: Its specificity is not known.

The sequencing sample was made of PBMCs. V and J are TRBV7-2 and TRBJ1-6; D gene uncertain. This sequence was found in a woman under 40 in good health and CMV-seronegative. The CDR3 DNA is TGTGCCAGCAGCCCAGGACTGAATTCACCCCTCCACTTT. Residues: CASSPGLNSPLHF. Combining the CDR3 with reference TRBV7-2 and TRBJ1-6 gives the whole variable domain GAGVSQSPSNKVTEKGKDVELRCDPISGHTALYWYRQSLGQGLEFLIYFQGNSAPDKSGLPSDRFSAERTGGSVSTLTIQRTQQEDSAVYLCASSPGLNSPLHFGNGTRLTVT.